This T cell receptor beta chain came from a study of blood T cell repertoires in COVID-19. On the study more broadly: Nucleic acid was either cDNA or gDNA, and it came from T cells, B-cell-depleted T cells, or PBMCs.

In germline, CDR1 is KGHSH, CDR2 LQKENI. This CDR3 has 14 residues. V dropped 5 bases and J dropped 3 bases, with 11 bases sitting between them. Sequencing used immunoSEQ multiplex PCR; TCRdb keeps in-frame clones, though not all of them. The sample lists approximately 200,000 clones; about nine tenths were seen once. Sequenced: peripheral blood. The sequence came from a woman under 40 with acute or convalescent COVID-19. The chain couples TRBV18 to TRBJ2-1; the D gene is possibly TRBD2 (5 bases). The DNA of the CDR3 is TGTGCCAGCTCAAGAAGCGGCTACTACAATGAGCAGTTCTTC. Translation: CASSRSGYYNEQFF.